Each of the 17 T cell receptor beta chains below was sequenced from the same sample in a study of a mutant IDH1 vaccine in newly diagnosed glioma. These receptors are not linked to any known antigen. The protocol was immunoSEQ multiplex PCR, while the TCRdb copy is restricted to in-frame clones and leaves out a portion. The profile shows about 33,000 clones, 75% of them singletons. The time point was: week 47, end of study. Alongside topical imiquimod, each dose of vaccine comprised 300 ug of mutant IDH1 20-mer peptide. Sequences were derived from PBMCs, sampled from a glioma patient whose treatment included an IDH1 peptide vaccine. Receptors were obtained from a man aged 35-49 years with glioma.

The gene calls are TRBV19 and TRBJ2-7; perhaps TRBD2 as D (5 bases). V lost 6 bases and J 0 bases, leaving 12 bases between the germline ends. CDR1 LNHDA and CDR2 SQIVND come from the germline V gene (reference sequence). The CDR3 spans 14 residues. CDR3 DNA: TGTGCCAGTAGCGCGGGTCCAAGCTCCTACGAGCAGTACGTC. Amino acids: CASSAGPSSYEQYV.

The V call is TRBV11-2, the J call TRBJ1-5; no firm D call. The CDR3 loop spans 17 amino acids. Germline CDR1 is SGHAT and CDR2 is FQNNGV. V was cut by 0 bases and J by 0 bases, with 12 bases left in between. CDR3 amino acids: CASSLDGSWYSNQPQHF. As DNA, the CDR3 is TGTGCCAGCAGCTTAGATGGTAGTTGGTATAGCAATCAGCCCCAGCATTTT.

The J gene is TRBJ2-1, the V gene TRBV5-8, with a possible D match to TRBD2 (6 bases). The V gene's germline CDR1 is SGHTS and CDR2 YDEGEE. The CDR3 loop spans 17 amino acids. V was cut by 5 bases and J by 5 bases, with 23 bases left in between. Written as DNA, the CDR3 is TGTGCCAGCAGACGACTCGGGGGTTCTGGACGGGACAATGAGCAGTTCTTC. This translates into CASRRLGGSGRDNEQFF.

The rearrangement links TRBV7-2 to TRBJ2-7; a weak D match, TRBD1 (5 bases). The CDR3 is 15 residues long. Germline V gives CDR1 SGHTA, CDR2 FQGNSA. The germline V and J ends were trimmed by 5 bases and 3 bases, with 17 bases remaining between them. The DNA for the CDR3 is TGTGCCAGCAGCCTACGACAGAATCACCTCTACGAGCAGTACTTC. Encoded protein: CASSLRQNHLYEQYF.

This chain joins TRBV2 and TRBJ1-2; 10 bases align to TRBD1. Germline V CDR1 and CDR2: SNHLY, FYNNEI. The CDR3 consists of 17 residues. V lost 4 bases to trimming and J lost 6 bases; unmatched junction nucleotides: 14. The CDR3 DNA is TGTGCCAGCAGTGGGGATTCCGGGACAGGGGTTTCGAATGGCTACACCTTC. It specifies CASSGDSGTGVSNGYTF.

The chain has TRBV7-2 and TRBJ2-1; the D gene is possibly TRBD1 (5 bases). V lost 1 base to trimming and J lost 3 bases, with 10 bases between them. The germline CDR1 and CDR2 sequences are SGHTA and FQGNSA. This CDR3 has 15 amino acids. The CDR3 coding sequence is TGTGCCAGCAGCTTAGTTCAGGGCAGCTACAATGAGCAGTTCTTC. It codes for CASSLVQGSYNEQFF.

The gene calls are TRBV7-2 and TRBJ2-1, with no clear D. CDR3 length: 12 amino acids. V was trimmed by 5 bases and J by 8 bases, leaving 10 bases between them. Looked up from germline, CDR1 is SGHTA and CDR2 is FQGNSA. This CDR3 reads CASSRSRHEQFF. In DNA, the CDR3 is TGTGCCAGCAGCCGTTCACGCCATGAGCAGTTCTTC.

This clone occurred a few times. The genes are TRBV5-1 and TRBJ1-1; D remains unclear. The V end lost 0 bases, the J end lost 0 bases, and 12 bases lay between the germline ends. CDR1 and CDR2 (germline): SGHRS, YFSETQ. This CDR3 has 16 residues. CDR3 coding DNA: TGCGCCAGCAGCTTGGGATCCGGCAGGATGAACACTGAAGCTTTCTTT. Protein sequence: CASSLGSGRMNTEAFF.

The chain carries TRBV27 and TRBJ1-5, with a weak D call TRBD1 (5 bases). CDR1 and CDR2 from the germline V gene are MNHEY and SMNVEV (reference sequence). The CDR3 consists of 14 residues. V lost 3 bases to trimming and J lost 3 bases, with 9 bases between them. This CDR3 is CASSFSGPNQPQHF. The CDR3 region has the DNA TGTGCCAGCAGTTTCTCAGGGCCCAATCAGCCCCAGCATTTT.

V is TRBV27 and J is TRBJ2-3; D unclear. With 2 bases removed from V and 2 bases from J, the gap between germline ends came to 5 bases. This CDR3 spans 13 amino acids. From germline, CDR1 is MNHEY and CDR2 SMNVEV (reference sequence). CDR3 nucleotides: TGTGCCAGCAGTTTAACGTTCACAGATACGCAGTATTTT. Its translation is CASSLTFTDTQYF.

The rearrangement links TRBV7-9 to TRBJ2-5, with D perhaps matching TRBD2 (5 bases). The DNA end is a closer match to TRBJ2-7, so the J assignment may be wrong. The CDR3 has 13 amino acids. Germline V gives CDR1 SEHNR, CDR2 FQNEAQ (reference sequence). The CDR3 nucleotides read TGTGCCAGCAGCCAGCAGGCGGGCATCGAGCAGTACTTC. Its protein is CASSQQAGIEQYF.

The chain recombines TRBV12-5 with TRBJ1-1, with D possibly matching TRBD1 (6 bases). Per the germline V gene, CDR1 is LGHNT and CDR2 is FRNRAP. This CDR3 is 13 amino acids long. V was shortened by 0 bases and J by 4 bases, with 6 bases between the two germline ends. The CDR3 DNA reads TGTGCTAGTGGTTTGGTAGGGGGCACTGAAGCTTTCTTT. The encoded protein is CASGLVGGTEAFF.

The rearrangement joins TRBV6-6 to TRBJ2-2; 11 bases are shared with TRBD2. Trimming at V came to 7 bases and at J to 3 bases, leaving 4 bases not matched to a gene. Germline V gene data show CDR1 as MNHNY and CDR2 as SVGAGI (reference sequence). CDR3 length: 15 residues. Here the CDR3 reads CASTSLAGDTGELFF. The CDR3 nucleotides are TGTGCCAGCACGTCACTAGCGGGAGACACCGGGGAGCTGTTTTTT.

The chain combines TRBV19 with TRBJ2-5, with D possibly TRBD1 on 6 matching bases. V was cut by 5 bases and J by 1 base, with 14 bases left in between. CDR1 and CDR2 from the germline V gene are LNHDA and SQIVND (reference sequence). This CDR3 spans 15 amino acids. Here the CDR3 reads CASSQTGKAQETQYF. In DNA form, the CDR3 reads TGTGCCAGTAGTCAAACAGGGAAGGCCCAAGAGACCCAGTACTTC.

The V gene is TRBV9, the J gene TRBJ2-3, with 10 bases fitting TRBD2. Trimming at V came to 3 bases and at J to 5 bases, leaving 9 bases not matched to a gene. Germline values: CDR1 SGDLS, CDR2 YYNGEE. The CDR3 has 16 amino acids. CDR3 amino acids: CASSAVGGLAIDTQYF. The CDR3 coding sequence is TGTGCCAGCAGCGCCGTTGGGGGACTAGCGATAGATACGCAGTATTTT.

J is TRBJ1-3 and V is TRBV6-1, with 7 nucleotides matching TRBD1. Germline V gene data show CDR1 as MNHNS and CDR2 as SASEGT. The V segment lost 9 bases and the J segment 2 bases; nucleotides outside the gene matches: 7. This CDR3 is 14 amino acids long. This CDR3 is CASGSGGTGNTIYF. DNA of the CDR3: TGTGCCAGTGGTTCAGGGGGAACTGGAAACACCATATATTTT.

The rearrangement links TRBV10-2 to TRBJ2-1; D unresolved. The CDR3 consists of 11 residues. V lost 5 bases, J lost 6 bases, and 5 bases lay in between. Germline V gene sequence: CDR1 WSHSY, CDR2 SAAADI. CDR3: CASSYVNEQFF. DNA for the CDR3: TGCGCCAGCAGTTACGTCAATGAGCAGTTCTTC.